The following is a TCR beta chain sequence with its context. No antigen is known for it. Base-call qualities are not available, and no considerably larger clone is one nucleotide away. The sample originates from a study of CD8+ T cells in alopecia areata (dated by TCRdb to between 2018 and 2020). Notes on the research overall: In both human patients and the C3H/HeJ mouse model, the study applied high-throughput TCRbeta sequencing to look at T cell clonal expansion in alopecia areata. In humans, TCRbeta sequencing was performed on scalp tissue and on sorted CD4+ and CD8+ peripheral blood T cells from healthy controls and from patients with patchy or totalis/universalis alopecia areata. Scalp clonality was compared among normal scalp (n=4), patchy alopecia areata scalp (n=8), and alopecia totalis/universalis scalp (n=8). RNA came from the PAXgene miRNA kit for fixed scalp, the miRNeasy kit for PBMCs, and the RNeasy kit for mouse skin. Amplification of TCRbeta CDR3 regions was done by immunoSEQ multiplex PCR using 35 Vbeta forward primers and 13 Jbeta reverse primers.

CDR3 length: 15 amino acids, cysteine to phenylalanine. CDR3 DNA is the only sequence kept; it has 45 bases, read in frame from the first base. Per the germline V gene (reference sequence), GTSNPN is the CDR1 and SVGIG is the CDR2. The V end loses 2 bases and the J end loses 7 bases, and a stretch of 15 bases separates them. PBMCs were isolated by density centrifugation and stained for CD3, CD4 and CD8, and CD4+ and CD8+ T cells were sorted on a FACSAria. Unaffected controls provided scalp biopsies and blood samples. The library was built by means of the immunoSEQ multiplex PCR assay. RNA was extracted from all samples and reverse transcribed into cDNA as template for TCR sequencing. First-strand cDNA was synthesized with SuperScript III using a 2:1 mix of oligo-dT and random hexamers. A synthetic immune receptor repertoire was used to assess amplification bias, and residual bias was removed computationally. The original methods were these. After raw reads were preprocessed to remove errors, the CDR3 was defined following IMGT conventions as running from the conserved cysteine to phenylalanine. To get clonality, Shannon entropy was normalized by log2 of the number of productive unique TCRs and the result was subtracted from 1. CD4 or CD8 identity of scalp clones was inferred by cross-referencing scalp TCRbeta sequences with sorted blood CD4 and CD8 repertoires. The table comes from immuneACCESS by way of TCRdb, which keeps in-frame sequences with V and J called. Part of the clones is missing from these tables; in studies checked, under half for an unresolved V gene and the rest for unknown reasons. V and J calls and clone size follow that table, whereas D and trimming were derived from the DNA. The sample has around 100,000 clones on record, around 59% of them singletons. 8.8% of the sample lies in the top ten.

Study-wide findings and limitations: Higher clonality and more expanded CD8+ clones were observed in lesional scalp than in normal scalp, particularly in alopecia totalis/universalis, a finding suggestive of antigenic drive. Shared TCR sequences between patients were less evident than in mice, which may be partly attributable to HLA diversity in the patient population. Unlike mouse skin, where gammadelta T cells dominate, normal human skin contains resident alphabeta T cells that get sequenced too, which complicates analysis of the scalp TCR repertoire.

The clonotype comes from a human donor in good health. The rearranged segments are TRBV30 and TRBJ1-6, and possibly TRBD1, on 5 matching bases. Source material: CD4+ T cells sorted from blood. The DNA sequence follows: TGTGCCTGGAGTATATTCTTCGGGGGAAATTCACCCCTCCACTTT. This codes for CAWSIFFGGNSPLHF. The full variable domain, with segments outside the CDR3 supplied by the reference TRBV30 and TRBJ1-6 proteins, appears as SQTIHQWPATLVQPVGSPLSLECTVEGTSNPNLYWYRQAAGRGLQLLFYSVGIGQISSEVPQNLSASRPQDRQFILSSKKLLLSDSGFYLCAWSIFFGGNSPLHFGNGTRLTVT.